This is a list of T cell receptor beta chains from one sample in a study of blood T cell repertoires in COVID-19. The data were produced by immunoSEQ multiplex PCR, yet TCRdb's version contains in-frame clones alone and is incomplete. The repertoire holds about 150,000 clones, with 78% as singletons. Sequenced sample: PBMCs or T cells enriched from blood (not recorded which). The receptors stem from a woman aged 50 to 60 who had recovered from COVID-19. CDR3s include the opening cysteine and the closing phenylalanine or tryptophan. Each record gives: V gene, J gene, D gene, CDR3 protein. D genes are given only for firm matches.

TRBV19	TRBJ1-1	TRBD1	CASSMWARGNAEAFF
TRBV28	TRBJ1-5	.	CASRPGTGGQPQHF
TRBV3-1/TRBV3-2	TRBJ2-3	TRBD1	CASSQQGASTDTQYF
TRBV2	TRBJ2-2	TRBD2	CASSEGGLAGNTGELFF
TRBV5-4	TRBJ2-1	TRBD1	CASSRETGGNEQFF
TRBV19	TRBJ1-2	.	CASSIVGAHYGYTF
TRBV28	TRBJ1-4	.	CASIPRGGGNEKLFF
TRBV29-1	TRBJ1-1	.	CSSRRGDGTEAFF
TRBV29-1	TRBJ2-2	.	CSVDGSLQNTGELFF
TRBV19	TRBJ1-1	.	CASSRRGGTEAFF
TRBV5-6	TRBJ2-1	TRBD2	CASSYGLAGSLSYNEQFF
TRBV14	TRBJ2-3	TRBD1	CASSHRTGDTDTQYF
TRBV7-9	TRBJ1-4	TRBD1	CASSPAPGQGRSEKLFF
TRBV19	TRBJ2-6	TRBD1	CASQQGAAGANVLTF
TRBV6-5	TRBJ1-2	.	CASKPAARDDYGYTF
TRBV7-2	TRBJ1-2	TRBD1	CASSLGQGNYGYTF
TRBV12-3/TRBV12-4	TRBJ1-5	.	CASSRRDNQPQHF
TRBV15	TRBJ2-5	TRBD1	CATSRGGQGRETQYF
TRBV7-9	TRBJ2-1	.	CASSPARPGDGEQFF
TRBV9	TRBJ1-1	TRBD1	CASSAIASIEQGPDTEAFF
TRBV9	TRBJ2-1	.	CVKTWEQGSENEQFF
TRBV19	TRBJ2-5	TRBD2	CANRLAGGETQYF
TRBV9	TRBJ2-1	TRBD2	CASSVAVAGSNEQFF
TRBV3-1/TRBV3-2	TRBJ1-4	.	CASSPPKGASKEKLFF
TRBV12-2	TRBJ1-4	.	CASRLSPRQATNEKLFF
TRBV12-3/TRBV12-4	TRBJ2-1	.	CASVGLKYNEQFF
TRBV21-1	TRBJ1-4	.	CASSKGPCRVENEKLFF
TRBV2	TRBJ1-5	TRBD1	CAFGQDNQPQHF
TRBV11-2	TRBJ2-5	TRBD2	CASSLVGGLAEQETQYF
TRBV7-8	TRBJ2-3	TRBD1	CASSSRQGPRGDTQYF
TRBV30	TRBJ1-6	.	CAWRKGAVNSPLHF